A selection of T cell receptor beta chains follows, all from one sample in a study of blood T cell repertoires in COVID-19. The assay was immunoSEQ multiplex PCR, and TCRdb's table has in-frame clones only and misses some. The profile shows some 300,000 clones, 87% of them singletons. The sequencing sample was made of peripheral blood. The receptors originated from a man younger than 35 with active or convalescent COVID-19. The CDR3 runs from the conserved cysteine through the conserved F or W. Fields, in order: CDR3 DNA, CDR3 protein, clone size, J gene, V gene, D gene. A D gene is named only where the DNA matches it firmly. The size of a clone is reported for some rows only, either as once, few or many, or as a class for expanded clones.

CDR3 DNA: TGTGCCAGCAGCTTGCCCCAGGGGTCCCAAGAGACCCAGTACTTC
CDR3 protein: CASSLPQGSQETQYF
clone size: .
J gene: TRBJ2-5
V gene: TRBV7-9
D gene: .

CDR3 DNA: TGTGCCAGCAGTCGGGGGGCGTTCTCCAATGAGCAGTTCTTC
CDR3 protein: CASSRGAFSNEQFF
clone size: .
J gene: TRBJ2-1
V gene: TRBV27
D gene: .

CDR3 DNA: TGTGCCAGCGTTGAAAACAGGGCGGCCGGTGAAGCTTTCTTT
CDR3 protein: CASVENRAAGEAFF
clone size: .
J gene: TRBJ1-1
V gene: TRBV6-5
D gene: .

CDR3 DNA: TGTGCCACCAGCAGAGATCCCCTGGACATCGGTTCCTACGAGCAGTACTTC
CDR3 protein: CATSRDPLDIGSYEQYF
clone size: few
J gene: TRBJ2-7
V gene: TRBV15
D gene: .

CDR3 DNA: TGTGCCAGCAGTCCCGGGACTAGCATAAAGGATGAGCAGTTCTTC
CDR3 protein: CASSPGTSIKDEQFF
clone size: .
J gene: TRBJ2-1
V gene: TRBV7-2
D gene: TRBD2

CDR3 DNA: TGTGCCAGCAGAAGGACAGCCATGAGCTACAATGAGCAGTTCTTC
CDR3 protein: CASRRTAMSYNEQFF
clone size: .
J gene: TRBJ2-1
V gene: TRBV6-4
D gene: .

CDR3 DNA: TGTGCCAGCAGTTACCCTACAGGGAGAGGCACCGGGGAGCTGTTTTTT
CDR3 protein: CASSYPTGRGTGELFF
clone size: .
J gene: TRBJ2-2
V gene: TRBV6-2/TRBV6-3
D gene: .

CDR3 DNA: TGTGCCAGCAGTTTGGGCGAAAAACTGTTTTTT
CDR3 protein: CASSLGEKLFF
clone size: .
J gene: TRBJ1-4
V gene: TRBV27
D gene: .

CDR3 DNA: TGTGCCAGCAGCCAAGGCACGCTAGCGGGGAGGCGCAATGAGCAGTTCTTC
CDR3 protein: CASSQGTLAGRRNEQFF
clone size: .
J gene: TRBJ2-1
V gene: TRBV7-2
D gene: TRBD2

CDR3 DNA: TGTGCCAGCCTACCTCTAGCGGGAGGCCCTATCGGCTCCTACAATGAGCAGTTCTTC
CDR3 protein: CASLPLAGGPIGSYNEQFF
clone size: .
J gene: TRBJ2-1
V gene: TRBV28
D gene: TRBD2

CDR3 DNA: TGTGCCAGCTCAGCAGGGGGGAAACTCTTGAACACTGAAGCTTTCTTT
CDR3 protein: CASSAGGKLLNTEAFF
clone size: .
J gene: TRBJ1-1
V gene: TRBV18
D gene: TRBD1

CDR3 DNA: TGTGCCAGCAGCTTTACGGGGTACTCCGGAAACACCATATATTTT
CDR3 protein: CASSFTGYSGNTIYF
clone size: .
J gene: TRBJ1-3
V gene: TRBV5-8
D gene: .

CDR3 DNA: TGTGCCAGCAGCTCGCAGGGACAGGGTGTAAATGAAAAACTGTTTTTT
CDR3 protein: CASSSQGQGVNEKLFF
clone size: .
J gene: TRBJ1-4
V gene: TRBV7-2
D gene: TRBD1

CDR3 DNA: TGTGCCAGCAGTTATGATGTGACTCTTGTGAACACTGAAGCTTTCTTT
CDR3 protein: CASSYDVTLVNTEAFF
clone size: .
J gene: TRBJ1-1
V gene: TRBV6-2/TRBV6-3
D gene: .

CDR3 DNA: TGTGCCGGGGGGTGGGATCAGCCCCAGCATTTT
CDR3 protein: CAGGWDQPQHF
clone size: .
J gene: TRBJ1-5
V gene: TRBV28
D gene: .

CDR3 DNA: TGTGCCAGCAGCCAAGATAATAAGGACAGGAGGCCCCAGACCCAAGAGACCCAGTACTTC
CDR3 protein: CASSQDNKDRRPQTQETQYF
clone size: .
J gene: TRBJ2-5
V gene: TRBV3-1/TRBV3-2
D gene: TRBD1

CDR3 DNA: TGTGCCAGCAGTGCGGGACCAGGGGTAGCTAACTATGGCTACACCTTC
CDR3 protein: CASSAGPGVANYGYTF
clone size: .
J gene: TRBJ1-2
V gene: TRBV6-1
D gene: .

CDR3 DNA: TGTGCCAGCCGGAGCGGGGGCCTTATGCGGACCCAGTACTTC
CDR3 protein: CASRSGGLMRTQYF
clone size: few
J gene: TRBJ2-5
V gene: TRBV28
D gene: TRBD2

CDR3 DNA: TGTGCCAGCAGCGAACGTCGGCGGGGAATAAACACCATATATTTT
CDR3 protein: CASSERRRGINTIYF
clone size: .
J gene: TRBJ1-3
V gene: TRBV7-9
D gene: .

CDR3 DNA: TGTGCCAGCAGCCAATCGGGACAGCGTAATTCACCCCTCCACTTT
CDR3 protein: CASSQSGQRNSPLHF
clone size: .
J gene: TRBJ1-6
V gene: TRBV4-2
D gene: TRBD1

CDR3 DNA: TGTGCCAGCAGCCAAGCCGGTCCAGATACGCAGTATTTT
CDR3 protein: CASSQAGPDTQYF
clone size: .
J gene: TRBJ2-3
V gene: TRBV7-9
D gene: .

CDR3 DNA: TGTGCCAGCAGTATCCGCGGGACAGCGAATTCACCCCTCCACTTT
CDR3 protein: CASSIRGTANSPLHF
clone size: once
J gene: TRBJ1-6
V gene: TRBV2
D gene: TRBD1

CDR3 DNA: TGTGCCAGCAGCGCAGCGGCAGATACGCAGTATTTT
CDR3 protein: CASSAAADTQYF
clone size: few
J gene: TRBJ2-3
V gene: TRBV7-8
D gene: .

CDR3 DNA: TGTGCCAGCAGCTTGACCCGGGACACTGAAGCTTTCTTT
CDR3 protein: CASSLTRDTEAFF
clone size: .
J gene: TRBJ1-1
V gene: TRBV11-2
D gene: .

CDR3 DNA: TGTGCCAGCAGCTTCTCGGACATCTCTCTTAATGAGCAGTTCTTC
CDR3 protein: CASSFSDISLNEQFF
clone size: .
J gene: TRBJ2-1
V gene: TRBV7-9
D gene: .

CDR3 DNA: TGCGCCAGCAGCCAAGATGGAGGTGGAACCGGGGAGCTGTTTTTT
CDR3 protein: CASSQDGGGTGELFF
clone size: .
J gene: TRBJ2-2
V gene: TRBV4-3
D gene: .

CDR3 DNA: TGTGCCAGCAGCCAGGGGGACAGAGCAACTAATGAAAAACTGTTTTTT
CDR3 protein: CASSQGDRATNEKLFF
clone size: .
J gene: TRBJ1-4
V gene: TRBV3-1/TRBV3-2
D gene: TRBD1

CDR3 DNA: TGTGCCAGCAGCGAAACTAGCGGGGCTTACAATGAGCAGTTCTTC
CDR3 protein: CASSETSGAYNEQFF
clone size: .
J gene: TRBJ2-1
V gene: TRBV7-2
D gene: TRBD2

CDR3 DNA: TGTGCCACCAGCGACCGAAGGACAGTTCCTTCCCCCTACGAGCAGTACTTC
CDR3 protein: CATSDRRTVPSPYEQYF
clone size: .
J gene: TRBJ2-7
V gene: TRBV15
D gene: .

CDR3 DNA: TGTGCCAGACTTTCTAAACGGGACTATGGCTACACCTTC
CDR3 protein: CARLSKRDYGYTF
clone size: .
J gene: TRBJ1-2
V gene: TRBV2
D gene: .

CDR3 DNA: TGCAGCGTTGAAAGGTCTCCCGGACAGGGAGGAACCTACGAGCAGTACTTC
CDR3 protein: CSVERSPGQGGTYEQYF
clone size: .
J gene: TRBJ2-7
V gene: TRBV29-1
D gene: TRBD1

CDR3 DNA: TGTGCCAGCAGCCAAGAATCTGGATCCCTTGGACACTCCTATAATTCACCCCTCCACTTT
CDR3 protein: CASSQESGSLGHSYNSPLHF
clone size: .
J gene: TRBJ1-6
V gene: TRBV3-1/TRBV3-2
D gene: .

CDR3 DNA: TGTGCCAGCAGCTTAGCGGCACCTCCTGGAAACACCATATATTTT
CDR3 protein: CASSLAAPPGNTIYF
clone size: once
J gene: TRBJ1-3
V gene: TRBV11-1
D gene: .

CDR3 DNA: TGTGCCAGCATGTTGGCAGGGGCATTCAATCAGCCCCAGCATTTT
CDR3 protein: CASMLAGAFNQPQHF
clone size: few
J gene: TRBJ1-5
V gene: TRBV28
D gene: .

CDR3 DNA: TGTGCCAGCAGCTTGGCCTCAGGGGGCATCGGCTATGGCTACACCTTC
CDR3 protein: CASSLASGGIGYGYTF
clone size: .
J gene: TRBJ1-2
V gene: TRBV5-6
D gene: TRBD1

CDR3 DNA: TGTGCCAGCAGTGCCTACGCCGGGACTAGCCACACCGGGGAGCTGTTTTTT
CDR3 protein: CASSAYAGTSHTGELFF
clone size: .
J gene: TRBJ2-2
V gene: TRBV25-1
D gene: TRBD2

CDR3 DNA: TGCGCCAGCAGCTTGCTTACAACTAATGAAAAACTGTTTTTT
CDR3 protein: CASSLLTTNEKLFF
clone size: .
J gene: TRBJ1-4
V gene: TRBV5-1
D gene: .